What follows describes a single TCR beta chain. Its target is not known. This entry comes from a study of T cell responses to AZD1222 COVID-19 vaccine. General study points: Unmutated regions of variants are reportedly targeted by nearly half of spike-specific TCRs. Vaccine-associated CD4 TCRs spanned spike, dominant at 160-218 and 743-854. Donors in the cohort were predominantly white British and more often female, and clonal diversity was possibly underestimated.

Only in-frame clones appear in the TCRdb table, and some are missing; sequencing was by immunoSEQ multiplex PCR. There are hundreds of thousands of clones in the sample; roughly 91% occur only once, and approximately 1% lies in the top ten. Sequenced here: peripheral blood, sampled on day 0 of MenACWY control vaccination. The source of this sequence is an adult in good health.

The CDR3 DNA is TGTGCCAGTAGTATAGGCCAGAAGAATGAGCAGTTCTTC. Its translation: CASSIGQKNEQFF. The chain recombines TRBV19 with TRBJ2-1; no definite D call. The CDR3 is 13 residues long. Germline V gene sequence: CDR1 LNHDA, CDR2 SQIVND (reference sequence). The V end lost 1 base, the J end lost 7 bases, and 8 bases lay between the germline ends.